Shown below are 24 T cell receptor beta chains from a single sample sequenced in a study of identical twins. From the 5' RACE reads, TCRdb called clonotypes with MiXCR, one entry per CDR3 protein. This sample yields 450,000 or so distinct CDR3 sequences, of which roughly 13% are seen a single time; 0.95% to 1% belongs to the top ten. These data were likewise used in another study, on yellow fever vaccine responses in identical twins.

Sequences were obtained from CD4+ T cells sorted from blood. Receptors were obtained from a woman between 18 and 29 years old in good health.

This clonotype was picked up a small number of times. The genes are TRBV7-2 and TRBJ1-5; D call uncertain. Trimming removed 4 bases from V and 7 bases from J, with 11 bases in between. The CDR3 sequence is 13 residues long. Germline V lookup: CDR1 SGHTA, CDR2 FQGNSA. CDR3 sequence reads: CASSSGIGQPQHF. CDR3 bases: TGTGCCAGCAGCTCCGGAATTGGGCAGCCCCAGCATTTT. The full variable domain, completed using reference TRBV7-2 and TRBJ1-5, is GAGVSQSPSNKVTEKGKDVELRCDPISGHTALYWYRQSLGQGLEFLIYFQGNSAPDKSGLPSDRFSAERTGGSVSTLTIQRTQQEDSAVYLCASSSGIGQPQHFGDGTRLSIL.

This clonotype was recorded many times. This chain uses TRBV29-1 with TRBJ1-5, with D hard to call. Germline loops: CDR1 SQVTM, CDR2 ANQGSEA. The CDR3 loop spans 13 amino acids. Deletions cut 5 bases from V and 1 base from J, with 9 bases between. DNA for the CDR3: TGCAGCGTTTCCAAGGGAAGCAATCAGCCCCAGCATTTT. Its protein is CSVSKGSNQPQHF.

As to this clonotype: Without the conserved terminal phenylalanine or tryptophan, this CDR3 likely stems from a read error. This chain links TRBV7-9 with TRBJ2-1, with TRBD2 identical over 11 bases. Germline trimming cut 1 base from V and 8 bases from J; bases unmatched to any gene: 4. This CDR3 is built from 15 residues. From germline, CDR1 is SEHNR and CDR2 FQNEAQ (reference sequence). The CDR3 sequence: CASSLEGLAVDEQFS. The DNA for the CDR3 is TGTGCCAGCAGCTTAGAGGGACTAGCGGTCGATGAGCAGTTCTCC.

This clonotype was seen a few times. This sequence joins TRBV3-1 and TRBJ2-1, with a weak D call TRBD1 (5 bases). V lost 4 bases, J lost 1 base, and 20 bases lay in between. The CDR3 has 18 residues. The germline gives CDR1 LGHDT, CDR2 YNNKEL (reference sequence). The CDR3 DNA sequence: TGTGCCAGCAGCCGGGGCAACCCAATCGGAATGTCCTACAATGAGCAGTTCTTC. This encodes CASSRGNPIGMSYNEQFF.

This clonotype appeared a few times. The chain links TRBV3-1 to TRBJ2-5; 8 nucleotides match TRBD2. CDR1 is LGHDT and CDR2 is YNNKEL in the germline V gene (reference sequence). The CDR3 has 16 residues. Losses at the gene ends were 4 bases for V and 2 bases for J; bases not matched to a gene: 9. The CDR3 coding sequence is TGTGCCAGCAGCCCCGGACTAGCTCGCTTACAAGAGACCCAGTACTTC. It is translated as CASSPGLARLQETQYF.

This clonotype was observed many times. This chain joins TRBV4-1 and TRBJ2-5; D possibly corresponds to TRBD2 (5 bases). Trimming took off 4 bases at V and 5 bases at J, with 11 bases between the two ends. Germline CDR1 MGHRA, CDR2 YSYEKL. The CDR3 runs 13 residues. The CDR3 bases are TGCGCCAGCAGCCCCCTCCGGAGGGAGACCCAGTACTTC. This sequence encodes CASSPLRRETQYF.

The chain links TRBV5-6 to TRBJ2-2; D is possibly TRBD1 or TRBD2 (5 bases each). This CDR3 region has 16 residues. From germline, CDR1 is SGHDT and CDR2 YYEEEE. V was clipped by 7 bases and J by 0 bases, with 16 bases between them. The CDR3 here is CASRRGPISNTGELFF. DNA of the CDR3: TGTGCCAGCCGCCGGGGACCCATTTCGAACACCGGGGAGCTGTTTTTT.

This chain joins TRBV7-2 and TRBJ2-7; D call uncertain. CDR3 length: 16 residues. Germline CDR1 and CDR2: SGHTA and FQGNSA. V was pared by 1 base and J by 0 bases, with 13 bases between. The CDR3 DNA is TGTGCCAGCAGCTTAGGGAGCCTAAGGGACTCCTACGAGCAGTACTTC. Its translation: CASSLGSLRDSYEQYF.

This clonotype occurred a few times. The gene calls are TRBV11-2 and TRBJ2-2; the D is unclear. The CDR3 length is 16 residues. Per the germline V gene, CDR1 is SGHAT and CDR2 is FQNNGV. Trimming took 1 base from V and 1 from J, leaving 10 bases between them. CDR3 amino acids: CASSLAPRRNTGELFF. The CDR3 DNA reads TGTGCCAGCAGCTTAGCACCGAGACGGAACACCGGGGAGCTGTTTTTT. Full variable domain (outside the CDR3, taken from reference TRBV11-2 and TRBJ2-2): EAGVAQSPRYKIIEKRQSVAFWCNPISGHATLYWYQQILGQGPKLLIQFQNNGVVDDSQLPKDRFSAERLKGVDSTLKIQPAKLEDSAVYLCASSLAPRRNTGELFFGEGSRLTVL.

This clonotype appeared many times. The chain is built from TRBV6-1 and TRBJ2-7; 11 bases agree with TRBD2. J was trimmed by 1 base and V by 6 bases; bases with no gene match: 5. From germline, CDR1 is MNHNS and CDR2 SASEGT. The CDR3 has 15 residues. This CDR3 reads CASRPGTSGSYEQYF. CDR3 bases: TGTGCCAGCAGGCCCGGGACTAGCGGTTCCTACGAGCAGTACTTC.

The chain joins TRBV11-2 to TRBJ2-3; 11 bases line up with TRBD2. Losses at the gene ends were 3 bases for V and 0 bases for J; bases not matched to a gene: 14. CDR1 and CDR2 from the germline V gene are SGHAT and FQNNGV. CDR3 length equals 20 residues. CDR3 region: CASSFGVTSGAAGSTDTQYF. The CDR3 DNA sequence: TGTGCCAGCAGCTTCGGAGTGACTAGCGGGGCCGCGGGGAGCACAGATACGCAGTATTTT.

Many counts were recorded for this clonotype. This CDR3 reads CASSNQGTTNEKLFF. The CDR3 bases are TGTGCCAGCAGCAATCAGGGTACAACTAATGAAAAACTGTTTTTT. J is TRBJ1-4 and V is TRBV2; D may be TRBD1 (5 bases). The CDR3 length is 15 residues. Germline V gene sequence: CDR1 SNHLY, CDR2 FYNNEI. The V and J ends lost 6 bases and 0 bases respectively, with 11 bases between them.

This clonotype was recorded a few times. The gene calls are TRBV2 and TRBJ2-5; TRBD1 matches at 7 bases. The CDR3 extends over 14 amino acids. The germline CDR1 and CDR2 sequences are SNHLY and FYNNEI. The junction had 7 bases not matched to a gene; V was cut back by 6 bases and J by 3 bases. For the CDR3, the DNA is TGTGCCAGCAGCAGACAGGGCCGGGAAGAGACCCAGTACTTC. It encodes CASSRQGREETQYF.

The V gene is TRBV12-3 or TRBV12-4, the J gene TRBJ1-2; D is unclear. The CDR3 covers 12 residues. V lost 3 bases and J 8 bases, leaving 10 bases between the germline ends. The CDR3 loop is CASSLVQFGYTF. The CDR3 DNA reads TGTGCCAGCAGTTTGGTACAGTTCGGCTACACCTTC.

This clonotype was seen many times. V is TRBV12-3 or TRBV12-4 and J is TRBJ1-1; the D is unclear. The CDR3 has 13 residues. Deletions cut 5 bases from V and 9 bases from J, with 16 bases between. The CDR3 sequence: CASSPLPEGKAFF. CDR3 in DNA: TGTGCCAGCAGTCCCCTCCCGGAGGGCAAAGCTTTCTTT.

This clonotype was seen only a few times. V and J are TRBV20-1 and TRBJ2-3; TRBD2 matches at 7 bases. CDR3 length equals 15 residues. J was trimmed by 1 base and V by 4 bases; bases with no gene match: 8. The germline CDR1 and CDR2 sequences are DFQATT and SNEGSKA (reference sequence). This CDR3 is CSATDTSDGTDTQYF. CDR3 in DNA: TGCAGTGCTACCGATACTAGCGACGGCACAGATACGCAGTATTTT.

Only a few counts were recorded for this clonotype. The rearrangement links TRBV20-1 to TRBJ2-2; no clear D. Germline V gene lookup returns CDR1 DFQATT and CDR2 SNEGSKA (reference sequence). This CDR3 has 14 residues. V was shortened by 1 base and J by 1 base, with 7 bases between the two germline ends. The CDR3 is CSARGIGNTGELFF. CDR3 nucleotides: TGCAGTGCTAGAGGGATCGGGAACACCGGGGAGCTGTTTTTT.

This clonotype was picked up a small number of times. The V gene is TRBV29-1, the J gene TRBJ2-4; 9 bases line up with TRBD2. Trimming at V came to 4 bases and at J to 6 bases, leaving 4 bases not matched to a gene. CDR1 and CDR2 from the germline V gene are SQVTM and ANQGSEA. CDR3 length: 13 amino acids. Here the CDR3 DNA reads TGCAGCGTTGGGTCTAGCGGGATAAACATTCAGTACTTC. Its protein is CSVGSSGINIQYF.

The J gene is TRBJ2-6, the V gene TRBV28, with D perhaps TRBD1 (5 bases). CDR1 and CDR2 from the germline V gene are MDHEN and SYDVKM. Trimming removed 5 bases from V and 2 bases from J, with 10 bases in between. This CDR3 comprises 15 residues. CDR3 region: CASSPGSAGANVLTF. CDR3 in DNA: TGTGCCAGCAGTCCAGGGTCAGCTGGGGCCAACGTCCTGACTTTC.

There are a few counts of this clonotype. This sequence joins TRBV20-1 and TRBJ1-1, with unresolved D. Germline CDR1 reads DFQATT; CDR2 reads SNEGSKA (reference sequence). This CDR3 contains 12 residues. V shed 3 bases and J shed 2 bases, with 7 bases lying between them. CDR3 loop: CSARSGNTEAFF. CDR3 coding DNA: TGCAGTGCTAGGTCAGGAAACACTGAAGCTTTCTTT.

This clonotype was counted a few times. The J gene is TRBJ2-6, the V gene TRBV7-2, with D possibly TRBD2 on 5 matching bases. CDR3 length: 17 residues. Germline-derived CDR1 and CDR2 are SGHTA and FQGNSA. V lost 5 bases and J lost 2, with 16 bases in between. CDR3 loop: CASSPWISGTGANVLTF. The DNA for the CDR3 is TGTGCCAGCAGCCCCTGGATTTCGGGGACTGGGGCCAACGTCCTGACTTTC.

The table lists this clonotype with a few counts. The gene calls are TRBV29-1 and TRBJ2-5; D is undetermined. Germline-derived CDR1 and CDR2 are SQVTM and ANQGSEA. CDR3 length: 11 amino acids. Trimming took 6 bases from V and 5 from J, leaving 10 bases between them. The CDR3 sequence is CSVLSEETQYF. The CDR3 nucleotides are TGCAGCGTCCTGTCCGAGGAGACCCAGTACTTC.

The J gene is TRBJ2-5, the V gene TRBV4-1; 14 bases are shared with TRBD2. In germline, CDR1 is MGHRA, CDR2 YSYEKL. With 1 base clipped from V and 4 bases from J, the junction kept 5 bases outside the gene matches. This CDR3 is built from 17 residues. The CDR3 nucleotides are TGCGCCAGCAGCCAAGTGGGACTAGCGGGAGTTCCAGAGACCCAGTACTTC. Protein sequence: CASSQVGLAGVPETQYF.

This clonotype has more than one count but fewer than ten. The V call is TRBV24-1, the J call TRBJ2-1; the match to TRBD1 covers 10 bases. The CDR3 is 16 residues long. Trimming took 4 bases from V and 4 from J; bases not matched to a gene: 6. Per germline, CDR1 KGHDR and CDR2 SFDVKD. The CDR3 reads CATSDYGTGVYNEQFF. CDR3 bases: TGTGCCACCAGTGACTACGGGACAGGGGTATACAATGAGCAGTTCTTC.